This T cell receptor (beta chain) was retrieved from a study of radiotherapy plus CTLA-4 blockade in lung cancer. CDR1 MNHNY and CDR2 SVGAGI come from the germline V gene (reference sequence). With 5 bases clipped from V and 10 bases from J, the junction kept 3 bases outside the gene matches. The CDR3 is 14 residues long. Only in-frame clones appear in the TCRdb table, and some are missing; sequencing was by immunoSEQ multiplex PCR. Seen here are 40,000 to 45,000 clones, 75% observed once, and the top ten hold 9.5% to 10%. V gene TRBV6-6 combines with J gene TRBJ1-6, with 12 nucleotides matching TRBD1. The source material was peripheral blood, sampled from a patient treated with radiotherapy plus ipilimumab. This clonotype was sampled from a human donor with non-small cell lung cancer who had stable disease on radiotherapy plus ipilimumab. The chain's CDR3 is CASSRDRGRSPLHF. CDR3 DNA sequence: TGTGCCAGCAGTCGGGACAGGGGGCGGTCACCCCTCCACTTT.